The 13 T cell receptor beta chains below all came from one sample that was sequenced in a study of T cells in Graves' hyperthyroidism and ophthalmopathy. Amplification of TCR beta CDR3 regions used RNA as the template. The HTBI set primed first-round TCR CDR3 RT-PCR. TCRdb fed the multiplex PCR reads into MiXCR, producing one record per CDR3 protein. The sample has hundreds of thousands of distinct CDR3 sequences; about 20% are singletons. Sequencing was performed on blood. These receptors were taken from a man aged 40-49 years with Graves' ophthalmopathy.

V gene TRBV7-9 combines with J gene TRBJ1-1; D remains ambiguous. In germline, CDR1 is SEHNR, CDR2 FQNEAQ (reference sequence). There are 15 residues in the CDR3. Trimming cost V 2 bases and J 5 bases, with 15 bases left between them. CDR3 sequence: CASSLFLGQRTEAFF. The CDR3 DNA is TGTGCCAGCAGCTTATTTTTAGGCCAGCGAACTGAAGCTTTCTTT.

The CDR3 sequence is CASSHSSTGISSYEQYF. The CDR3 bases are TGTGCCAGCAGCCACTCCAGCACAGGGATCTCCTCCTACGAGCAGTACTTC. The rearrangement uses TRBV4-2 and TRBJ2-7; a weak D match, TRBD1 (6 bases). The CDR3 covers 17 residues. V dropped 3 bases and J dropped 0 bases, with 18 bases sitting between them. Germline V gives CDR1 LGHNA, CDR2 YNFKEQ.

This chain links TRBV6-1 with TRBJ2-1; D may be TRBD2 (5 bases). CDR1 is MNHNS, CDR2 SASEGT, per germline. V gave up 8 bases and J gave up 7 bases, with 15 bases separating them. This CDR3 spans 13 amino acids. CDR3 protein: CASRRGGRNEQFF. DNA for the CDR3: TGTGCCAGCCGAAGAGGAGGCAGGAATGAGCAGTTCTTC.

This clonotype was seen a few times. This rearrangement joins TRBV5-1 to TRBJ2-1, with 7 bases aligning to TRBD2. This CDR3 spans 15 amino acids. V trimming: 6 bases; J trimming: 8 bases; junction bases outside the gene matches: 14. CDR1 is SGHRS and CDR2 is YFSETQ in the germline V gene. CDR3 sequence (DNA): TGCGCCAGCAATGCTGGGGACGGAGGGAGGGATGAGCAGTTCTTC. The encoded protein is CASNAGDGGRDEQFF.

This clonotype was observed a handful of times. V and J are TRBV7-9 and TRBJ2-2; 9 bases are shared with TRBD1. The CDR3 sequence is 15 residues long. V lost 7 bases to trimming and J lost 5 bases; unmatched junction nucleotides: 8. Germline loops: CDR1 SEHNR, CDR2 FQNEAQ (reference sequence). The CDR3 here is CASTPGQGLTGELFF. The CDR3 DNA follows: TGTGCCAGCACCCCGGGACAGGGTCTTACCGGGGAGCTGTTTTTT.

This clonotype was seen at least ten times. The V and J genes are TRBV7-2 and TRBJ2-7; TRBD1 aligns across 7 bases. The CDR3 totals 15 residues. V was pared by 2 bases and J by 2 bases, with 6 bases of the junction left unmatched. CDR1 and CDR2 (germline): SGHTA, FQGNSA. As DNA, the CDR3 is TGTGCCAGCAGCTTAATCGGGGACAGTACCTACGAGCAGTACTTC. Protein: CASSLIGDSTYEQYF.

This chain links TRBV12-3 or TRBV12-4 with TRBJ2-1; D ambiguous. This CDR3 is 13 amino acids long. Trimming removed 8 bases at V and 10 bases at J, with 18 bases between. For the CDR3, the DNA is TGTGCCAGCGCCAGGAGTGGTAATGGGGAGCAGTTCTTC. Encoded protein: CASARSGNGEQFF.

The V gene is TRBV28, the J gene TRBJ2-1; 15 positions match TRBD2. The V gene end was trimmed by 5 bases and the J gene end by 5 bases; junction bases not matched to a gene: 19. The germline CDR1 and CDR2 sequences are MDHEN and SYDVKM. This CDR3 has 21 residues. The CDR3 loop reads CASSARPGLAGGRVFHNEQFF. The CDR3 nucleotides are TGTGCCAGCAGTGCTAGACCCGGACTAGCGGGAGGGAGGGTTTTCCACAATGAGCAGTTCTTC.

This clonotype was picked up many times. V is TRBV28 and J is TRBJ2-3, with 13 nucleotides matching TRBD2. V lost 3 bases to trimming and J lost 8 bases; unmatched junction nucleotides: 5. There are 15 residues in the CDR3. Germline V gene sequence: CDR1 MDHEN, CDR2 SYDVKM. CDR3 region: CASSFGLAGAGTQYF. The CDR3 DNA reads as TGTGCCAGCAGTTTCGGACTAGCGGGAGCGGGTACGCAGTATTTT.

This clonotype has at least ten counts. The chain combines TRBV28 with TRBJ2-3; 9 nucleotides agree with TRBD2. The CDR3 consists of 14 residues. The V segment lost 6 bases and the J segment 6 bases; nucleotides outside the gene matches: 7. CDR1 and CDR2 (germline): MDHEN, SYDVKM. The DNA for the CDR3 is TGTGCCAGCAGGGGCGGACTAGCGTCGGATACGCAGTATTTT. The encoded protein is CASRGGLASDTQYF.

This clonotype turned up a few times. V and J are TRBV12-3 or TRBV12-4 and TRBJ2-3; D may be TRBD1 or TRBD2 (5 bases each). V was shortened by 3 bases and J by 12 bases, with 7 bases between the two germline ends. The length of the CDR3 is 10 residues. This chain's CDR3 is CASSLGVQYF. The CDR3 DNA sequence: TGTGCCAGCAGTTTGGGGGTTCAGTATTTT.

This clonotype was recorded a few times. The rearrangement uses TRBV27 and TRBJ2-1; no reliable D call. The V gene's germline CDR1 is MNHEY and CDR2 SMNVEV (reference sequence). The CDR3 has 15 amino acids. Trimming stripped 6 bases from V and 0 bases from J, with 12 bases between. The CDR3 DNA follows: TGTGCCAGCAGATCTGGCCTACTCTCCTACAATGAGCAGTTCTTC. Its protein product is CASRSGLLSYNEQFF.

DNA of the CDR3: TGTGCCAGCAGCTTGCTAGCGCGCCCAGATACGCAGTATTTT. Its protein is CASSLLARPDTQYF. This sequence joins TRBV5-8 and TRBJ2-3, with D perhaps matching TRBD2 (6 bases). This CDR3 spans 14 amino acids. The germline V gene has CDR1 SGHTS and CDR2 YDEGEE. V lost 1 base and J 4 bases, leaving 10 bases between the germline ends.